The 5 T cell receptor beta chains given below trace back to one sample, sequenced in a study of T cells after yellow fever vaccination. Each CDR3 protein is one row after TCRdb ran MiXCR on the 5' RACE reads. The sample holds some 320,000 distinct CDR3 sequences, 4.1% seen once. The sequencing here drew on PBMCs, taken 5 days after the yellow fever booster vaccination. These receptors were taken from a man between 18 and 35 years old who received the YFV17D yellow fever vaccine.

This clonotype was seen at least ten times. V usage is TRBV29-1 and J usage is TRBJ2-7, with 7 bases that match TRBD1. V shed 6 bases and J 1 base; nucleotides not matched to a gene: 6. Germline V gene data show CDR1 as SQVTM and CDR2 as ANQGSEA. This CDR3 comprises 13 residues. CDR3 sequence (DNA): TGCAGCGTCCGGACAGGAGTATCCTACGAGCAGTACTTC. This gives the protein CSVRTGVSYEQYF.

This clonotype was picked up a small number of times. The chain combines TRBV18 with TRBJ2-7; D gene uncertain. Trimming shortened V by 6 bases and J by 2 bases, and 8 bases separated the two germline ends. The germline CDR1 and CDR2 sequences are KGHSH and LQKENI. CDR3 size: 12 residues. The CDR3 nucleotides read TGTGCCAGCTCCCAAACTCCCTACGAGCAGTACGTC. Translated: CASSQTPYEQYV.

CDR3 amino acids: CSASSGHSGNTIYF. The CDR3 DNA reads as TGCAGTGCTAGTTCCGGCCACTCTGGAAACACCATATATTTT. The rearrangement joins TRBV20-1 to TRBJ1-3, with D uncertain. The CDR3 contains 14 residues. CDR1 and CDR2 (germline): DFQATT, SNEGSKA (reference sequence). Trimming removed 3 bases at V and 0 bases at J, with 9 bases between.

This clonotype has more than one count but fewer than ten. The chain uses TRBV7-9 and TRBJ1-1; D gene ambiguous. V was clipped by 2 bases and J by 0 bases, with 10 bases between them. The CDR3 contains 15 residues. CDR1 and CDR2 (germline): SEHNR, FQNEAQ (reference sequence). In DNA form, the CDR3 reads TGTGCCAGCAGCTTACCAGTCCTCTTGAACACTGAAGCTTTCTTT. Amino acids: CASSLPVLLNTEAFF.

This clonotype was observed at least ten times. V and J are TRBV6-6 and TRBJ1-6, with 8 nucleotides matching TRBD1. The CDR3 covers 15 residues. CDR1 is MNHNY, CDR2 SVGAGI, per germline (reference sequence). J lost 7 bases, V lost 5 bases, and 7 bases had no gene match. CDR3: CASSQDRGINSPLHF. Here the CDR3 DNA reads TGTGCCAGCAGTCAAGACAGGGGAATCAATTCACCCCTCCACTTT.